The 29 T cell receptor beta chains below all came from one sample that was sequenced in a study of graft-versus-host responses after intestinal transplantation. Generated by immunoSEQ multiplex PCR, the TCRdb table keeps only in-frame clones and is missing some. The repertoire holds over 100,000 clones, with about 93% as singletons. Their antigens remain unidentified. The sample consisted of unstimulated CD4+ T cells sorted from spleen or lymph node cells, taken before intestinal transplant. Receptors were obtained from a human donor who received an intestinal transplant.

The chain couples TRBV5-1 to TRBJ2-2; D may correspond to TRBD1 or TRBD2 (5 bases each). The CDR3 has 15 amino acids. Trimming took 0 bases from V and 2 from J, leaving 8 bases between them. CDR1 is SGHRS, CDR2 YFSETQ, per germline. The CDR3 DNA sequence: TGCGCCAGCAGCTTGGGGGGGACCAACACCGGGGAGCTGTTTTTT. Translating gives CASSLGGTNTGELFF.

This chain uses TRBV28 with TRBJ1-2; D gene unclear. V gave up 2 bases and J gave up 3 bases, with 4 bases separating them. The CDR3 extends over 12 amino acids. CDR1 MDHEN and CDR2 SYDVKM come from the germline V gene. CDR3 sequence (DNA): TGTGCCAGCAGTTTAACGGACTATGGCTACACCTTC. It yields the protein CASSLTDYGYTF.

The chain recombines TRBV16 with TRBJ1-2; D possibly corresponds to TRBD1 (5 bases). Trimming took off 2 bases at V and 7 bases at J, with 5 bases between the two ends. Germline loops: CDR1 KGHSY, CDR2 FQNENV. This CDR3 region has 11 residues. CDR3 sequence reads: CASSQGGGYTF. The CDR3 nucleotides are TGTGCCAGCAGCCAAGGGGGTGGCTACACCTTC. Together with reference TRBV16 and TRBJ1-2, the CDR3 gives the full variable domain: GEEVAQTPKHLVRGEGQKAKLYCAPIKGHSYVFWYQQVLKNEFKFLISFQNENVFDETGMPKERFSAKCLPNSPCSLEIQATKLEDSAVYFCASSQGGGYTFGSGTRLTVV.

This clone occurred once. In DNA form, the CDR3 reads TGTGCCAGCAGCCAACTCCGGGGGACCCAAGAGACCCAGTACTTC. It specifies CASSQLRGTQETQYF. V usage is TRBV14 and J usage is TRBJ2-5; TRBD2 is a possible D gene (6 bases). This CDR3 contains 15 residues. Germline lookup yields CDR1 SGHDN and CDR2 FVKESK. V dropped 2 bases and J dropped 1 base, with 11 bases sitting between them.

This sequence joins TRBV11-2 and TRBJ1-5; 7 bases are a match to TRBD1. This CDR3 contains 15 residues. Germline V gives CDR1 SGHAT, CDR2 FQNNGV. Germline trimming cut 5 bases from V and 0 bases from J; bases unmatched to any gene: 4. This CDR3 reads CASSQGQFSNQPQHF. In DNA form, the CDR3 reads TGTGCCAGCAGCCAGGGACAGTTTAGCAATCAGCCCCAGCATTTT.

The rearrangement joins TRBV4-2 to TRBJ1-5; no reliable D call. V was pared by 0 bases and J by 9 bases, with 18 bases between. CDR3 length: 16 residues. The germline V gene encodes CDR1 LGHNA and CDR2 YNFKEQ. CDR3 sequence reads: CASSQEGGQADGPQHF. CDR3 nucleotides: TGTGCCAGCAGCCAAGAAGGAGGGCAGGCGGATGGGCCCCAGCATTTT.

The chain links TRBV29-1 to TRBJ2-1, with 9 bases that match TRBD2. This CDR3 comprises 16 residues. V shed 2 bases, J shed 10 bases, and the junction held 15 bases outside the gene matches. CDR1 and CDR2 (germline): SQVTM, ANQGSEA. CDR3 in DNA: TGCAGCGTTGAAACGGTGGCTAGCGGGATAGTGGACGAGCAGTTCTTC. It codes for CSVETVASGIVDEQFF.

The chain is built from TRBV5-1 and TRBJ2-7, with 10 bases that match TRBD2. CDR3 length equals 16 residues. The trim removed 4 bases at V and 4 bases at J, leaving 11 bases unmatched. Germline V gene data show CDR1 as SGHRS and CDR2 as YFSETQ. In DNA form, the CDR3 reads TGCGCCAGCAGCCTGCTTATGAGCGGGAGGGCTTACGAGCAGTACTTC. Residues: CASSLLMSGRAYEQYF.

The chain recombines TRBV30 with TRBJ1-1; no clear D gene. CDR1 and CDR2 from the germline V gene are GTSNPN and SVGIG (reference sequence). This CDR3 has 11 residues. Trimming took 5 bases from V and 6 from J, leaving 10 bases between them. CDR3 coding DNA: TGTGCCTGGCAGCGCCGATCTGAAGCTTTCTTT. Its translation: CAWQRRSEAFF.

This clone showed up just once. V gene TRBV10-3 combines with J gene TRBJ2-7, with TRBD1 identical over 7 bases. The germline CDR1 and CDR2 sequences are ENHRY and SYGVKD. V lost 6 bases, J lost 3 bases, and 5 bases stayed unmatched. The CDR3 contains 13 residues. CDR3 region: CAIRGQSNYEQYF. The CDR3 bases are TGTGCCATCAGGGGACAGTCAAACTACGAGCAGTACTTC.

This sequence joins TRBV6-5 and TRBJ2-7, with TRBD1 matching over 9 bases. Germline-derived CDR1 and CDR2 are MNHEY and SVGAGI. The J segment lost 3 bases and the V segment lost 6 bases, leaving 6 bases of the junction unmatched. The CDR3 spans 14 residues. The chain's CDR3 is CASSKGQGSYEQYF. The CDR3 DNA follows: TGTGCCAGCAGCAAGGGACAGGGAAGCTACGAGCAGTACTTC.

The V and J genes are TRBV10-1 and TRBJ2-2; 7 bases map to TRBD2. Germline-derived CDR1 and CDR2 are WNHNN and SYGVQD (reference sequence). Trimming cost V 4 bases and J 6 bases; bases outside gene matches: 5. The CDR3 length is 14 residues. The CDR3 sequence is CASSGSGRAGELFF. The CDR3 region has the DNA TGCGCCAGCAGTGGTAGCGGGCGGGCCGGGGAGCTGTTTTTT.

For the CDR3, the DNA is TGTGCCAGCAGCCCCAGGAGGCTAGCGGGGTACAATGAGCAGTTCTTC. Translating it yields CASSPRRLAGYNEQFF. The chain joins TRBV7-2 to TRBJ2-1; 9 bases fit TRBD2. The CDR3 length is 16 residues. The germline gives CDR1 SGHTA, CDR2 FQGNSA. V trimming: 5 bases; J trimming: 4 bases; junction bases outside the gene matches: 9.

The chain has TRBV7-3 and TRBJ2-1; perhaps TRBD1 as D (6 bases). CDR1 and CDR2 from the germline V gene are SGHTA and FQGTGA. This CDR3 has 15 amino acids. Trimming pared 3 bases from V and 3 bases from J, leaving 12 bases between. CDR3 bases: TGTGCCAGCAGCTTGACCGGGACATACTACAATGAGCAGTTCTTC. It specifies CASSLTGTYYNEQFF.

The genes are TRBV6-5 and TRBJ2-2; TRBD2 aligns across 7 bases. The CDR3 runs 14 residues. From germline, CDR1 is MNHEY and CDR2 SVGAGI. V lost 8 bases and J lost 0; bases outside the gene matches: 3. The CDR3 region has the DNA TGTGCCAGCGTTAGCGGGCCGAACACCGGGGAGCTGTTTTTT. This codes for CASVSGPNTGELFF.

The rearrangement joins TRBV28 to TRBJ1-4; a possible D gene is TRBD1 (5 bases). The germline V gene has CDR1 MDHEN and CDR2 SYDVKM. The CDR3 loop spans 19 amino acids. V was pared by 5 bases and J by 2 bases, with 24 bases between. The CDR3 sequence is CASSPIPGRAGHTNEKLFF. In DNA, the CDR3 is TGTGCCAGCAGTCCGATCCCGGGACGGGCGGGTCATACTAATGAAAAACTGTTTTTT.

CDR3 sequence: CASSGRQGAHSGANVLTF. The CDR3 DNA is TGCGCCAGCAGCGGACGACAGGGGGCGCACTCTGGGGCCAACGTCCTGACTTTC. The J gene is TRBJ2-6, the V gene TRBV5-1; 10 bases fit TRBD1. Germline loops: CDR1 SGHRS, CDR2 YFSETQ. The CDR3 has 18 amino acids. The J segment lost 0 bases and the V segment lost 4 bases, leaving 7 bases of the junction unmatched.

The V call is TRBV11-2, the J call TRBJ1-1, with TRBD1 identical over 11 bases. J lost 6 bases, V lost 3 bases, and 6 bases had no gene match. Germline loops: CDR1 SGHAT, CDR2 FQNNGV. The CDR3 contains 15 residues. The CDR3, as DNA: TGTGCCAGCAGCTTCCGGGACAGGGGGTTACCTGAAGCTTTCTTT. Amino acid sequence: CASSFRDRGLPEAFF.

The V call is TRBV2, the J call TRBJ2-2; D is unresolved. V lost 5 bases to trimming and J lost 3 bases, with 7 bases between them. The CDR3 totals 13 residues. Germline assignment: CDR1 SNHLY and CDR2 FYNNEI. CDR3 in DNA: TGTGCCAGCAGTTCGGATTACACCGGGGAGCTGTTTTTT. It encodes CASSSDYTGELFF.

This rearrangement joins TRBV7-3 to TRBJ2-2, with D tentatively TRBD2 (5 bases). This CDR3 spans 14 amino acids. V lost 4 bases and J lost 1, with 7 bases in between. CDR1 is SGHTA and CDR2 is FQGTGA in the germline V gene. CDR3: CASSSAGNTGELFF. In nucleotides, the CDR3 is TGTGCCAGCAGCTCCGCGGGGAACACCGGGGAGCTGTTTTTT.

The CDR3 here is CASSAGFAYEQYF. CDR3 nucleotides: TGTGCCAGTAGTGCAGGGTTCGCCTACGAGCAGTACTTC. The chain recombines TRBV19 with TRBJ2-7; the D gene is possibly TRBD1 (5 bases). Trimming removed 5 bases at V and 2 bases at J, with 10 bases between. CDR3 length equals 13 residues. Germline-derived CDR1 and CDR2 are LNHDA and SQIVND (reference sequence). Together with reference TRBV19 and TRBJ2-7, the CDR3 gives the full variable domain: DGGITQSPKYLFRKEGQNVTLSCEQNLNHDAMYWYRQDPGQGLRLIYYSQIVNDFQKGDIAEGYSVSREKKESFPLTVTSAQKNPTAFYLCASSAGFAYEQYFGPGTRLTVT.

The chain carries TRBV27 and TRBJ1-2; TRBD1 aligns across 7 bases. The V segment lost 3 bases and the J segment 4 bases; nucleotides outside the gene matches: 5. CDR1 and CDR2 from the germline V gene are MNHEY and SMNVEV (reference sequence). The CDR3 sequence is 14 residues long. CDR3 DNA: TGTGCCAGCAGTTTTAGGACAGGAATCTATGGCTACACCTTC. Translating it yields CASSFRTGIYGYTF.

About this clone: The same CDR3 is also encoded by other DNA sequences in this sample. This chain uses TRBV9 with TRBJ1-3; D perhaps matches TRBD1 (5 bases). This CDR3 comprises 14 residues. The germline CDR1 and CDR2 sequences are SGDLS and YYNGEE. Trimming took 0 bases from V and 9 from J, leaving 13 bases between them. CDR3 sequence (DNA): TGTGCCAGCAGCGTAGGGGGTGAGGGGCTCACCATATATTTT. This translates into CASSVGGEGLTIYF.

The chain recombines TRBV19 with TRBJ2-1; 11 bases match TRBD1. J gave up 2 bases and V 5 bases, and 2 bases lay outside the gene matches. The V gene's germline CDR1 is LNHDA and CDR2 SQIVND (reference sequence). The CDR3 loop spans 15 amino acids. Here the CDR3 DNA reads TGTGCCAGTAGTCCGGGACAGGGGGCCTACAATGAGCAGTTCTTC. It specifies CASSPGQGAYNEQFF.

This clone was seen once. The V call is TRBV6-5, the J call TRBJ1-2; D is undetermined. Germline lookup yields CDR1 MNHEY and CDR2 SVGAGI. Trimming took off 4 bases at V and 2 bases at J, with 11 bases between the two ends. CDR3 length equals 14 residues. As DNA, the CDR3 is TGTGCCAGCAGTTGGGTTGGCGCCAACTATGGCTACACCTTC. This sequence encodes CASSWVGANYGYTF.

The chain uses TRBV30 and TRBJ1-1; D ambiguous. Germline V gene data show CDR1 as GTSNPN and CDR2 as SVGIG (reference sequence). V shed 0 bases and J shed 1 base, with 6 bases lying between them. This CDR3 spans 13 amino acids. CDR3 sequence: CAWSVRRNTEAFF. In nucleotides, the CDR3 is TGTGCCTGGAGTGTACGAAGGAACACTGAAGCTTTCTTT.

A single count supports this clone. This chain connects TRBV18 to TRBJ2-7; perhaps TRBD1 as D (6 bases). Trimming shortened V by 4 bases and J by 7 bases, and 26 bases separated the two germline ends. The CDR3 has 17 residues. The germline gives CDR1 KGHSH, CDR2 LQKENI. CDR3 region: CASSQRQRTAGAGEQYF. The DNA of the CDR3 is TGTGCCAGCTCACAACGTCAAAGGACAGCCGGGGCAGGGGAGCAGTACTTC. The variable domain in full, completed from reference TRBV18 and TRBJ2-7, reads NAGVMQNPRHLVRRRGQEARLRCSPMKGHSHVYWYRQLPEEGLKFMVYLQKENIIDESGMPKERFSAEFPKEGPSILRIQQVVRGDSAAYFCASSQRQRTAGAGEQYFGPGTRLTVT.

The rearrangement joins TRBV2 to TRBJ1-1; 9 nucleotides match TRBD1. CDR1 and CDR2 from the germline V gene are SNHLY and FYNNEI. V lost 7 bases to trimming and J lost 4 bases; unmatched junction nucleotides: 7. The CDR3 loop spans 14 amino acids. This CDR3 is CASIQTGGTTEAFF. The CDR3 coding sequence is TGTGCCAGCATCCAAACAGGGGGCACCACTGAAGCTTTCTTT.

This clone was seen only once. At one end, the junction sequence differs from germline, possibly due to a read error. The chain uses TRBV7-7 and TRBJ1-4; TRBD1 matches at 7 bases. Looked up from germline, CDR1 is SSHAT and CDR2 is FNYEAQ (reference sequence). The CDR3 runs 14 residues. CDR3 in DNA: TGTGCTAGCAGCTTAAGACAGGGAGACGAAAAACTGTTTTTT. It encodes CASSLRQGDEKLFF.